The next 21 T cell receptor beta chains were all read from a single sample in a study of regulatory T cells in long-lasting Graves disease. Construction of the TCR beta libraries employed iRepertoire HTBI primers in conjunction with Arm-PCR of CDR3 regions. TCRdb ran MiXCR on the multiplex PCR reads and lists one entry per CDR3 protein. The data contain 530,000 or so distinct CDR3 sequences, 15% to 20% of them singletons. The time point was: newly diagnosed GD, antithyroid drugs for less than 3 months. The TCR library used RNA extracted from PBMCs. The data also belong to a second study, concerning T cells in Graves' hyperthyroidism and ophthalmopathy.

The sample was peripheral blood mononuclear cells (PBMCs), taken at new diagnosis, from a patient treated with antithyroid drugs. These TCRs come from a man in his late teens or twenties with Graves disease.

The CDR3 spells CASSPGQALNTEAFF. Here the CDR3 DNA reads TGTGCCAGCAGCCCGGGACAGGCGCTGAACACTGAAGCTTTCTTT. J is TRBJ1-1 and V is TRBV13; 8 bases are a match to TRBD1. V trimming: 5 bases; J trimming: 0 bases; junction bases outside the gene matches: 5. Looked up from germline, CDR1 is PRHDT and CDR2 is FYEKMQ (reference sequence). CDR3 size: 15 residues.

This clonotype was recorded many times. Mismatch with germline at one junction end may stem from a read error. The chain employs TRBV7-3 and TRBJ2-1, with D tentatively TRBD1 (5 bases). This CDR3 comprises 14 residues. Germline V CDR1 and CDR2: SGHTA, FQGTGA. This CDR3 is CASSLTGADNGQFF. Here the CDR3 DNA reads TGTGCCAGCAGCTTAACTGGGGCGGACAATGGGCAGTTCTTC.

The rearrangement uses TRBV15 and TRBJ2-3; 7 bases line up with TRBD1. V lost 4 bases, J lost 0 bases, and 13 bases stayed unmatched. This CDR3 is built from 18 residues. Germline CDR1 is LNHNV and CDR2 is YYDKDF (reference sequence). CDR3: CATSKPSSGQISTDTQYF. The CDR3 coding sequence is TGTGCCACCAGCAAACCTTCCTCGGGACAGATAAGCACAGATACGCAGTATTTT. Combining the CDR3 with reference TRBV15 and TRBJ2-3 gives the whole variable domain DAMVIQNPRYQVTQFGKPVTLSCSQTLNHNVMYWYQQKSSQAPKLLFHYYDKDFNNEADTPDNFQSRRPNTSFCFLDIRSPGLGDTAMYLCATSKPSSGQISTDTQYFGPGTRLTVL.

This clonotype was seen ten or more times. The chain carries TRBV11-2 and TRBJ2-7; the D call may be TRBD1 or TRBD2 (5 bases each). This CDR3 region has 15 residues. Germline CDR1 is SGHAT and CDR2 is FQNNGV. V was trimmed by 3 bases and J by 2 bases, leaving 14 bases between them. Here the CDR3 DNA reads TGTGCCAGCAGCTTCGCGGCAGGGAGTACCTACGAGCAGTACTTC. Amino acids: CASSFAAGSTYEQYF.

This clonotype occurred many times. The chain employs TRBV28 and TRBJ2-5; 10 nucleotides match TRBD1. Germline V gene lookup returns CDR1 MDHEN and CDR2 SYDVKM. After removal of 6 bases from V and 7 bases from J, the junction contained 8 bases not matched to a gene. The CDR3 consists of 14 residues. The CDR3: CASRDGQGVGTQYF. The CDR3 region has the DNA TGTGCCAGCAGAGACGGACAGGGGGTCGGGACCCAGTACTTC.

For this clonotype: A much larger clone sits a single nucleotide away, making a read error possible. V usage is TRBV20-1 and J usage is TRBJ2-2; 9 bases align to TRBD2. The CDR3 is 14 residues long. V shed 5 bases, J shed 7 bases, and the junction held 8 bases outside the gene matches. Germline V lookup: CDR1 DFQATT, CDR2 SNEGSKA (reference sequence). In nucleotides, the CDR3 is TGCAGTGCTCATCCGGGACTAGCTGGCGGGGAGCTGTTTTTT. Protein sequence: CSAHPGLAGGELFF.

This clonotype has ten or more counts. The chain carries TRBV11-2 and TRBJ2-7; D is unclear. CDR3 size: 13 residues. V was trimmed by 8 bases and J by 0 bases, leaving 11 bases between them. Germline V gives CDR1 SGHAT, CDR2 FQNNGV. The CDR3 here is CASAPRSSYEQYF. CDR3 coding DNA: TGTGCCAGCGCCCCTCGATCCTCCTACGAGCAGTACTTC.

A few counts support this clonotype. The chain uses TRBV10-3 and TRBJ1-3; D possibly corresponds to TRBD1 (6 bases). This CDR3 is 15 amino acids long. With 11 bases removed from V and 0 bases from J, the gap between germline ends came to 17 bases. The germline CDR1 and CDR2 sequences are ENHRY and SYGVKD. The chain's CDR3 is CAAQQGAGSGNTIYF. The CDR3 DNA follows: TGTGCCGCGCAACAGGGAGCCGGCTCTGGAAACACCATATATTTT.

For this clonotype: A read error is possible here, since a much larger clone lies one base away. V usage is TRBV3-1 and J usage is TRBJ2-7; 9 positions match TRBD1. The CDR3 runs to 14 residues. Germline assignment: CDR1 LGHDT and CDR2 YNNKEL (reference sequence). J gave up 6 bases and V 4 bases, and 7 bases lay outside the gene matches. The DNA of the CDR3 is TGTGCCAGCAGCCCCCGGGACAGGGCCTCCGAGCAGTACTTC. This codes for CASSPRDRASEQYF.

This clonotype was counted at least ten times. The chain couples TRBV3-1 to TRBJ2-7, with 8 bases fitting TRBD2. The CDR3 spans 14 residues. V shed 5 bases, J shed 7 bases, and the junction held 10 bases outside the gene matches. Germline CDR1 and CDR2: LGHDT and YNNKEL (reference sequence). The CDR3 coding sequence is TGTGCCAGCAGCTTCCAAGCGGGAGTAGGGGAGCAGTACTTC. It yields the protein CASSFQAGVGEQYF.

The chain carries TRBV27 and TRBJ1-4, with 7 bases identical to TRBD1. V lost 7 bases, J lost 7 bases, and 9 bases stayed unmatched. Germline lookup yields CDR1 MNHEY and CDR2 SMNVEV (reference sequence). The CDR3 has 14 residues. The CDR3 is CASKGAGQGEKLFF. The CDR3 DNA sequence: TGTGCCAGCAAGGGGGCAGGCCAAGGTGAAAAACTGTTTTTT.

The gene calls are TRBV10-2 and TRBJ1-1; D is possibly TRBD1 (5 bases). Trimming left V 5 bases short and J 0 bases short, with 16 bases between. The CDR3 has 16 residues. Germline CDR1 reads WSHSY; CDR2 reads SAAADI. As DNA, the CDR3 is TGCGCCAGCAGTCCCGGGACTCCGAACATGAACACTGAAGCTTTCTTT. Translated: CASSPGTPNMNTEAFF.

This clonotype came up a few times. CDR3 DNA: TGCGCCAGCAGCCAAGGGGTACTAGCGGGCCAAGAGACCCAGTACTTC. Protein sequence: CASSQGVLAGQETQYF. The genes are TRBV4-1 and TRBJ2-5, with 9 bases identical to TRBD2. Germline-derived CDR1 and CDR2 are MGHRA and YSYEKL. J was trimmed by 1 base and V by 1 base; bases with no gene match: 4. The CDR3 totals 16 residues.

This clonotype was seen a few times. V and J are TRBV6-5 and TRBJ2-1; no reliable D call. Germline CDR1 and CDR2: MNHEY and SVGAGI. The CDR3 loop spans 15 amino acids. V gave up 4 bases and J gave up 4 bases, with 14 bases separating them. CDR3 residues: CASSSERAVYNEQFF. Written as DNA, the CDR3 is TGTGCCAGCAGTTCCGAACGGGCCGTGTACAATGAGCAGTTCTTC.

With regard to this clonotype: A single base separates this from a much larger clone, so it may be a read error. This chain joins TRBV2 and TRBJ2-3, with 9 bases matching TRBD2. The V gene's germline CDR1 is SNHLY and CDR2 FYNNEI. CDR3 length: 15 residues. The V gene end was trimmed by 2 bases and the J gene end by 8 bases; junction bases not matched to a gene: 8. CDR3 nucleotides: TGTGCCAGCAGTGAACAGCGGGAGGTCGTAGGTACGCAGTATTTT. It is translated as CASSEQREVVGTQYF.

This clonotype was recorded many times. The chain has TRBV11-2 and TRBJ2-5; 8 bases are shared with TRBD2. The germline CDR1 and CDR2 sequences are SGHAT and FQNNGV. The CDR3 covers 17 residues. Trimming at V came to 1 base and at J to 4 bases, leaving 11 bases not matched to a gene. DNA for the CDR3: TGTGCCAGCAGCTTAGTGGGGCTTGCGGGAGGTGGAGAGACCCAGTACTTC. It encodes CASSLVGLAGGGETQYF.

This clonotype was seen at least ten times. The gene calls are TRBV29-1 and TRBJ1-1, with 8 bases identical to TRBD1. Germline V gene lookup returns CDR1 SQVTM and CDR2 ANQGSEA. The CDR3 consists of 14 residues. The J segment lost 4 bases and the V segment lost 5 bases, leaving 9 bases of the junction unmatched. The CDR3 nucleotides read TGCAGCGTTCCTGACAGGGGATCAGGCACTGAAGCTTTCTTT. Translated, it gives CSVPDRGSGTEAFF.

Details on this clonotype: A much more abundant neighbour one base away suggests this may be a read error. This rearrangement joins TRBV5-1 to TRBJ2-7; 7 bases match TRBD2. This CDR3 region has 16 residues. Germline V CDR1 and CDR2: SGHRS, YFSETQ. The CDR3 reads CVSSLGMTSIPYEQYF. The CDR3, as DNA: TGCGTCAGCAGCTTGGGGATGACTAGCATCCCCTACGAGCAGTACTTC.

This clonotype was seen a handful of times. This chain uses TRBV13 with TRBJ2-7; 8 nucleotides match TRBD2. The junction had 14 bases not matched to a gene; V was cut back by 6 bases and J by 4 bases. This CDR3 spans 16 amino acids. The germline CDR1 and CDR2 sequences are PRHDT and FYEKMQ (reference sequence). CDR3 loop: CASSLRSGREEYEQYF. For the CDR3, the DNA is TGTGCCAGCAGTCTCCGAAGCGGGCGGGAGGAGTACGAGCAGTACTTC.

This sequence joins TRBV6-1 and TRBJ2-7; TRBD1 matches 7 bases. The CDR3 loop spans 13 amino acids. The V gene's germline CDR1 is MNHNS and CDR2 SASEGT. J gave up 7 bases and V 6 bases, and 9 bases lay outside the gene matches. CDR3 sequence: CASRSGQSREQYF. As DNA, the CDR3 is TGTGCCAGCAGATCGGGACAGTCGAGAGAGCAGTACTTC.

This clonotype showed up many times. J is TRBJ1-1 and V is TRBV20-1, with D maybe TRBD1 (5 bases). The CDR3 is made up of 15 amino acids. Germline values: CDR1 DFQATT, CDR2 SNEGSKA (reference sequence). V lost 0 bases and J 5 bases, leaving 16 bases between the germline ends. Here the CDR3 reads CSARDADSASTEAFF. The CDR3 DNA reads TGCAGTGCTAGAGATGCCGACAGTGCCTCGACTGAAGCTTTCTTT.